This TCR beta chain was profiled in a study of cytomegalovirus exposure and HLA in healthy donors. Separate from the approximately 700-subject first cohort was the 120-subject validation cohort, to which the donors belonged. Germline V lookup: CDR1 SQVTM, CDR2 ANQGSEA. The CDR3 consists of 13 residues. Trimming took 4 bases from V and 4 from J, leaving 11 bases between them. Whole-study findings and limits: The study designated about 160 TCR beta chains cytomegalovirus-associated.

The data were produced by immunoSEQ multiplex PCR, yet TCRdb's version contains in-frame clones alone and is incomplete. In the table there are around 60,000 clones, roughly 95% of which are singletons. Concerning this clone itself: As yet, its antigen is unknown.

The chain carries TRBV29-1 and TRBJ2-1; a possible D gene is TRBD1 (6 bases). Sequencing was carried out using PBMCs. This receptor was identified in a woman between 18 and 30 years old in good health and CMV-seronegative. Here the CDR3 DNA reads TGCAGCGTTGGGGGGCTATATTACAATGAGCAGTTCTTC. It translates to CSVGGLYYNEQFF.